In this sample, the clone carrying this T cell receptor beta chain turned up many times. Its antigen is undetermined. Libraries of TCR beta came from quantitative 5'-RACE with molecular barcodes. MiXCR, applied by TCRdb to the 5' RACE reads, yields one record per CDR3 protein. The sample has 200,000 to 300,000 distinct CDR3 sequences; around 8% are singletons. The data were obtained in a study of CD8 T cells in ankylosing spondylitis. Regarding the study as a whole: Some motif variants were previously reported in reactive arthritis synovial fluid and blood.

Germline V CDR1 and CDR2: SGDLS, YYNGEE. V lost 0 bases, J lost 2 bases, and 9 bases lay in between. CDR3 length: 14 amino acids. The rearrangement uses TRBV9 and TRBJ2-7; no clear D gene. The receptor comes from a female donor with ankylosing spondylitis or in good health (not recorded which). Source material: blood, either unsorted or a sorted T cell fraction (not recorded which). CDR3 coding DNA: TGTGCCAGCAGCGTAGCGTACGGAACCTACGAGCAGTACTTC. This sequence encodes CASSVAYGTYEQYF.